The T cell receptor (beta chain) described here comes from a study of blood T cell repertoires in COVID-19. Study context: Italy, Spain and the United States were the sources of the convalescent and acute COVID-19 samples.

In the original processing: Reference gene primer amplification gave nucleated cell count estimates. Clones were sequenced by immunoSEQ multiplex PCR, and TCRdb holds only the in-frame ones, with some missing. V and J calls and clone size follow that table, whereas D and trimming were derived from the DNA. Of just over 650,000 clones listed, 80% to 90% are singletons. From germline, CDR1 is SGHRS and CDR2 YFSETQ. V lost 0 bases to trimming and J lost 0 bases, with 12 bases between them. The CDR3 is 16 residues long. Sequencing was carried out using peripheral blood. This TCR came from a woman younger than 30 with acute or convalescent COVID-19. The chain is built from TRBV5-1 and TRBJ1-1; D is ambiguous. In DNA, the CDR3 is TGCGCCAGCAGCTTGGAACGCCGGTTCATGAACACTGAAGCTTTCTTT. Protein: CASSLERRFMNTEAFF.